The 8 T cell receptor beta chains in this list originate from one sample, sequenced in a study of T cell responses to AZD1222 COVID-19 vaccine. Profiled with immunoSEQ multiplex PCR; TCRdb holds only in-frame clones, not every one. The repertoire holds roughly 110,000 clones, with roughly nine tenths as singletons. Sequences were derived from peripheral blood, sampled on day 0 of AZD1222 vaccination. Receptors were obtained from an adult in good health.

This clone was picked up many times. The chain carries TRBV4-3 and TRBJ1-3; D ambiguous. The ends were cut back, 1 base at V and 0 bases at J, with 10 bases in the middle. The CDR3 covers 16 residues. Germline loops: CDR1 LGHNA, CDR2 YSLEER. In nucleotides, the CDR3 is TGCGCCAGCAGCCAAGCAACGCCCGACTCTGGAAACACCATATATTTT. Translated: CASSQATPDSGNTIYF.

The V gene is TRBV28, the J gene TRBJ2-4, with D maybe TRBD2 (7 bases). Trimming removed 6 bases at V and 8 bases at J, with 14 bases between. The CDR3 covers 13 residues. Germline loops: CDR1 MDHEN, CDR2 SYDVKM. This CDR3 reads CASSSAGAHIQYF. The CDR3 DNA follows: TGTGCCAGCAGCAGTGCGGGGGCCCACATTCAGTACTTC.

The gene calls are TRBV28 and TRBJ2-5, with D unresolved. CDR1 and CDR2 (germline): MDHEN, SYDVKM. The CDR3 contains 15 residues. V lost 2 bases to trimming and J lost 3 bases, with 13 bases between them. The CDR3 coding sequence is TGTGCCAGCAGTTTAGGATGGGCCTCGGAAGAGACCCAGTACTTC. It yields the protein CASSLGWASEETQYF.

CDR3 protein: CASTLTGGHYNEQFF. DNA for the CDR3: TGTGCCAGCACACTTACAGGGGGACACTACAATGAGCAGTTCTTC. This chain joins TRBV11-2 and TRBJ2-1; the match to TRBD1 covers 8 bases. Germline V gene data show CDR1 as SGHAT and CDR2 as FQNNGV. CDR3 length: 15 amino acids. The trim removed 7 bases at V and 3 bases at J, leaving 8 bases unmatched.

This chain uses TRBV7-9 with TRBJ2-2; possibly TRBD1 for D (5 bases). Trimming took off 4 bases at V and 0 bases at J, with 9 bases between the two ends. Germline V gene lookup returns CDR1 SEHNR and CDR2 FQNEAQ (reference sequence). The CDR3 is made up of 15 amino acids. The CDR3 region is CASSSTGPNTGELFF. The CDR3 bases are TGTGCCAGCAGCTCCACAGGACCGAACACCGGGGAGCTGTTTTTT.

In this sample, this clone turned up a few times. This chain uses TRBV7-2 with TRBJ1-1, with D possibly TRBD1 on 6 matching bases. Germline V gene lookup returns CDR1 SGHTA and CDR2 FQGNSA. V was pared by 5 bases and J by 2 bases, with 12 bases between. The CDR3 spans 14 residues. The CDR3 DNA sequence: TGTGCCAGCAGCCAACGACAGGTAAACACTGAAGCTTTCTTT. It specifies CASSQRQVNTEAFF.

The chain links TRBV7-9 to TRBJ1-2; no reliable D call. V lost 7 bases and J lost 2, with 14 bases in between. This CDR3 is 14 amino acids long. Germline V gene lookup returns CDR1 SEHNR and CDR2 FQNEAQ (reference sequence). CDR3 in amino acids: CASTTWGGNYGYTF. The CDR3 coding sequence is TGTGCCAGCACCACCTGGGGAGGGAACTATGGCTACACCTTC.

The chain uses TRBV28 and TRBJ1-2; a possible D gene is TRBD1 (6 bases). This CDR3 is built from 15 residues. The V end lost 6 bases, the J end lost 8 bases, and 22 bases lay between the germline ends. CDR1 is MDHEN, CDR2 SYDVKM, per germline. In DNA form, the CDR3 reads TGTGCCAGCAGCCTCCCTACAGGGCTGGTTGGCGGCTACACCTTC. This sequence encodes CASSLPTGLVGGYTF.